This T cell receptor (beta chain) was found in a study of T-cell reconstitution after alpha-beta-depleted transplantation in children. V lost 4 bases to trimming and J lost 1 base, with 10 bases between them. The CDR3 contains 15 residues. Germline V lookup: CDR1 SGHDN, CDR2 FVKESK. Using unique molecular identifiers, the investigators prepared the TCRbeta library. TCRdb passed the PCR reads through MiXCR, listing each CDR3 protein once. Among a few hundred thousand distinct CDR3 sequences listed, 10% to 13% were seen once. This clonotype has only a few counts. The clonotype was recovered from a human donor who donated a stem cell graft to a child with acute lymphoblastic leukemia. V is TRBV14 and J is TRBJ2-2, with TRBD1 as a possible D gene (5 bases). The source material was PBMCs from the stem cell graft donor, sampled from the stem cell graft. The CDR3 protein is CASSRSQGNTGELFF. The CDR3 region has the DNA TGTGCCAGCAGCCGATCCCAGGGGAACACCGGGGAGCTGTTTTTT.